This T cell receptor beta chain appears in the sequencing data of a study of blood T cell repertoires in COVID-19. Study-level information: COVID-19 samples collected from the United States, Italy and Spain covered acute and convalescent phases.

The germline V gene has CDR1 SGHVS and CDR2 FQNEAQ. The CDR3 contains 17 residues. J gave up 1 base and V 2 bases, and 7 bases lay outside the gene matches. In the authors' workflow: Amplification of reference gene primers was used by the study to estimate nucleated cell counts. Generated by immunoSEQ multiplex PCR, the TCRdb table keeps only in-frame clones and is missing some. The DNA was the basis for D and trimming; V, J and clone size are from that table. In the table there are some 90,000 clones, roughly 80% of which are singletons. The rearrangement joins TRBV7-8 to TRBJ1-1, with 10 bases fitting TRBD1. This TCR was sampled from a man in his 60s with acute or convalescent COVID-19. The sequenced sample consisted of peripheral blood. The CDR3 is CASSLMGQGKANTEAFF. The CDR3 DNA sequence: TGTGCCAGCAGCTTAATGGGACAGGGGAAGGCGAACACTGAAGCTTTCTTT.